This T cell receptor (beta chain) comes out of a study of cytomegalovirus exposure and HLA in healthy donors. The PCR used 60 Vbeta and 13 Jbeta primers. This table comes from immunoSEQ multiplex PCR, and its TCRdb copy is limited to in-frame clones, with some not included. The repertoire includes roughly 190,000 clones, approximately 90% of them detected once, and 1.1% sits in the top ten. CDR3 size: 15 residues. The germline V gene encodes CDR1 SGHNT and CDR2 YYREEE (reference sequence). V lost 2 bases, J lost 5 bases, and 16 bases lay in between. The chain joins TRBV5-4 to TRBJ2-5, with D possibly matching TRBD2 (7 bases). The source is a boy under 10 years old in good health and CMV-seronegative. What was sequenced was PBMCs. The CDR3 sequence is CASSLKAGHGETQYF. In nucleotides, the CDR3 is TGTGCCAGCAGCTTAAAAGCGGGACACGGGGAGACCCAGTACTTC.